Below, 19 T cell receptor beta chains from the same sample are listed, as sequenced in a study of T cell repertoires in cytomegalovirus infection. MiXCR, applied by TCRdb to the reads, yields one record per CDR3 protein. The repertoire holds under 200,000 distinct CDR3 sequences, with 25% to 30% as singletons. Sequenced material: PBMCs. All receptors derive from a human donor in good health (CMV status not recorded). Some clones in this sample may be carry-over from other donors' samples.

This clonotype was seen a handful of times. The rearrangement links TRBV2 to TRBJ1-1; D ambiguous. The ends were cut back, 10 bases at V and 1 base at J, with 10 bases in the middle. Germline CDR1 SNHLY, CDR2 FYNNEI. The CDR3 consists of 12 residues. CDR3 coding DNA: TGTGCCACCCTACACCCGAACACTGAAGCTTTCTTT. Protein: CATLHPNTEAFF.

The chain joins TRBV7-2 to TRBJ2-5; D might be TRBD2 (6 bases). Germline V CDR1 and CDR2: SGHTA, FQGNSA. Trimming took 5 bases from V and 5 from J, leaving 15 bases between them. This CDR3 has 14 amino acids. This chain's CDR3 is CASSRSGFQETQYF. CDR3 sequence (DNA): TGTGCCAGCAGCCGGAGCGGGTTCCAGGAGACCCAGTACTTC.

The genes are TRBV29-1 and TRBJ2-5, with D unresolved. The ends were cut back, 1 base at V and 3 bases at J, with 6 bases in the middle. CDR1 and CDR2 (germline): SQVTM, ANQGSEA. The CDR3 totals 12 residues. CDR3 nucleotides: TGCAGCGTTGAAGCCACAGAAGAGACCCAGTACTTC. This codes for CSVEATEETQYF.

This clonotype appeared a few times. The V gene is TRBV24-1, the J gene TRBJ2-1; D is tentatively TRBD1 or TRBD2 (6 bases each). V was trimmed by 9 bases and J by 3 bases, leaving 17 bases between them. Germline V gives CDR1 KGHDR, CDR2 SFDVKD. The CDR3 has 15 amino acids. The DNA for the CDR3 is TGTGCCACCCAAGGGGACTCAGGGGACTACAATGAGCAGTTCTTC. Encoded protein: CATQGDSGDYNEQFF.

The V gene is TRBV5-1, the J gene TRBJ2-3; D uncertain. V lost 4 bases and J lost 5, with 20 bases in between. The CDR3 extends over 16 amino acids. Germline lookup yields CDR1 SGHRS and CDR2 YFSETQ. Here the CDR3 DNA reads TGCGCCAGCAGCCTCTCCGCGAGACTCGTCAAAGATACGCAGTATTTT. Its protein product is CASSLSARLVKDTQYF.

The table lists this clonotype with a few counts. The V call is TRBV6-2 or TRBV6-3, the J call TRBJ2-6; D is ambiguous. The CDR3 runs 14 residues. Germline lookup yields CDR1 MNHEY and CDR2 SVGEGT. V was cut by 7 bases and J by 0 bases, with 7 bases left in between. CDR3 DNA sequence: TGTGCCAGCACTAGAACCTCTGGGGCCAACGTCCTGACTTTC. Amino acids: CASTRTSGANVLTF.

DNA for the CDR3: TGTGCCAGCAGTTCCCAGGGGGAGGTTGGAGATACGCAGTATTTT. This codes for CASSSQGEVGDTQYF. The chain links TRBV28 to TRBJ2-3, with D possibly matching TRBD1 (7 bases). The V gene lost 4 bases and the J gene lost 5 bases, with 16 bases spanning the gap. The CDR3 covers 15 residues. Germline V CDR1 and CDR2: MDHEN, SYDVKM.

In its sample, this clonotype was seen a few times. The chain recombines TRBV19 with TRBJ1-4; D remains unclear. The CDR3 is 13 amino acids. The germline gives CDR1 LNHDA, CDR2 SQIVND (reference sequence). The V end was cut by 6 bases, the J end by 8 bases, with 13 bases between. CDR3 coding DNA: TGTGCCAGTAGCGGCCTTGGGAGGGAAAAACTGTTTTTT. It specifies CASSGLGREKLFF.

This clonotype appeared a few times. The V call is TRBV6-2 or TRBV6-3, the J call TRBJ2-1, with 9 bases matching TRBD2. This CDR3 is built from 15 residues. Germline-derived CDR1 and CDR2 are MNHEY and SVGEGT. V trimming: 4 bases; J trimming: 3 bases; junction bases outside the gene matches: 4. This CDR3 reads CASSSPRGGYNEQFF. In DNA form, the CDR3 reads TGTGCCAGCAGTTCGCCGCGGGGGGGCTACAATGAGCAGTTCTTC.

In this sample, this clonotype turned up many times. The V gene is TRBV7-2, the J gene TRBJ1-1; maybe TRBD1 (5 bases). The CDR3 spans 14 residues. Deletions cut 4 bases from V and 0 bases from J, with 9 bases between. Germline-derived CDR1 and CDR2 are SGHTA and FQGNSA. The chain's CDR3 is CASSSREMNTEAFF. The CDR3 nucleotides read TGTGCCAGCAGCTCCAGGGAGATGAACACTGAAGCTTTCTTT.

Concerning this clonotype: One junction end disagrees with the germline gene, perhaps due to a read error. CDR3 residues: CSSSLAGSYEQYF. CDR3 DNA sequence: TGTTCCAGCAGCTTAGCGGGGTCCTACGAGCAGTACTTC. V and J are TRBV7-4 and TRBJ2-7, with 8 bases identical to TRBD2. Germline assignment: CDR1 SGHVT and CDR2 SQSDAQ. The CDR3 is made up of 13 amino acids.

The V gene is TRBV12-3 or TRBV12-4, the J gene TRBJ1-1; 9 bases match TRBD1. The CDR3 totals 15 residues. After removal of 5 bases from V and 4 bases from J, the junction contained 8 bases not matched to a gene. CDR3 region: CASSLSQGAGTEAFF. The CDR3 nucleotides are TGTGCCAGCAGTCTATCACAGGGGGCCGGCACTGAAGCTTTCTTT.

A few counts support this clonotype. The junction does not match germline at one end; this may be a read error. This chain connects TRBV4-1 to TRBJ2-2; 11 bases match TRBD2. This CDR3 is built from 18 residues. Germline-derived CDR1 and CDR2 are MGHRA and YSYEKL. The CDR3 DNA follows: TGTGCCAGCAGCCAAGGAACTAGCGGGGGCGTCTTAGGGGGGGAGCTGTTTTTT. It encodes CASSQGTSGGVLGGELFF.

The chain carries TRBV11-2 and TRBJ2-1, with D perhaps matching TRBD1 or TRBD2 (7 bases each). V lost 4 bases and J lost 15, with 25 bases in between. The CDR3 covers 15 residues. Germline V gene data show CDR1 as SGHAT and CDR2 as FQNNGV. CDR3 sequence: CASSSQPGGGGPGFF. As DNA, the CDR3 is TGTGCCAGCAGCTCCCAGCCGGGGGGAGGGGGCCCCGGGTTCTTC.

The V gene is TRBV11-2, the J gene TRBJ1-4; TRBD1 agrees at 8 bases. With V trimmed by 6 bases and J by 6 bases, 6 bases remained unmatched. Per the germline V gene, CDR1 is SGHAT and CDR2 is FQNNGV. This CDR3 spans 14 amino acids. The CDR3 here is CASRWTGSDEKLFF. The DNA of the CDR3 is TGTGCCAGCAGGTGGACAGGGTCGGATGAAAAACTGTTTTTT.

The rearrangement joins TRBV7-9 to TRBJ1-1, with D possibly matching TRBD1 (5 bases). The V gene's germline CDR1 is SEHNR and CDR2 FQNEAQ (reference sequence). This CDR3 is built from 11 residues. V lost 5 bases and J 11 bases, leaving 12 bases between the germline ends. The CDR3, as DNA: TGTGCCAGCAGCCCCGGGGGAATGGCTTTCTTT. Its protein product is CASSPGGMAFF.

The chain employs TRBV11-3 and TRBJ1-1; maybe TRBD1 (6 bases). CDR1 and CDR2 from the germline V gene are SGHNT and YENEEA. This CDR3 has 16 residues. V was pared by 3 bases and J by 2 bases, with 16 bases between. DNA of the CDR3: TGTGCCAGCAGCTTGGGGGGGGCGGCAGCCAACACTGAAGCTTTCTTT. It translates to CASSLGGAAANTEAFF.

CDR3 protein: CSARDRDTSYNEQFF. The DNA for the CDR3 is TGCAGTGCCAGGGACCGGGACACCTCCTACAATGAGCAGTTCTTC. The rearrangement uses TRBV20-1 and TRBJ2-1; a possible D gene is TRBD1 (6 bases). Trimming removed 6 bases at V and 0 bases at J, with 15 bases between. Germline CDR1 DFQATT, CDR2 SNEGSKA (reference sequence). The CDR3 extends over 15 amino acids.

This clonotype has a handful of counts. This rearrangement joins TRBV6-6 to TRBJ2-1; TRBD2 matches at 10 bases. Germline V CDR1 and CDR2: MNHNY, SVGAGI (reference sequence). There are 19 residues in the CDR3. V gave up 4 bases and J gave up 0 bases; unmatched junction bases: 12. Here the CDR3 reads CASSFPLAGVTSSYNEQFF. CDR3 DNA sequence: TGTGCCAGCAGTTTCCCCCTAGCGGGGGTCACGAGCTCCTACAATGAGCAGTTCTTC.